The source of this TCR beta chain is a study of blood T cells in healthy people across ages. A word on this clonotype: The antigen is unknown.

Points from the study as a whole: Correlation between TCR beta diversity and naive T cell percentage was strong. Older individuals had lower TCR beta diversity per million T cells (the decline was roughly linear).

CDR1 is KGHSH and CDR2 is LQKENI in the germline V gene. The ends were cut back, 1 base at V and 4 bases at J, with 16 bases in the middle. The CDR3 has 16 residues. A sample-barcoded 5' primer and a J-beta primer mix were used in a second PCR of about 6 to 11 cycles. At least 2.5 million CDR3-containing paired-end reads were obtained per sample. TCRdb redid the calling of the 5' RACE reads with MiXCR, one entry per CDR3 protein. The sample shows roughly 1,800,000 distinct CDR3 sequences, about 50% of them seen only once. The receptor's source is a woman in her thirties or forties in good health. The chain links TRBV18 to TRBJ2-5, with D perhaps TRBD2 (7 bases). Source material: blood. The CDR3 sequence is CASSPRNQGGGETQYF. The CDR3 DNA is TGTGCCAGCTCACCACGGAACCAGGGAGGGGGAGAGACCCAGTACTTC. Together with reference TRBV18 and TRBJ2-5, the CDR3 gives the full variable domain: NAGVMQNPRHLVRRRGQEARLRCSPMKGHSHVYWYRQLPEEGLKFMVYLQKENIIDESGMPKERFSAEFPKEGPSILRIQQVVRGDSAAYFCASSPRNQGGGETQYFGPGTRLLVL.